This T cell receptor beta chain was identified during a study of CD8 T cells in Susac syndrome. CDR3 length equals 16 residues. In germline, CDR1 is SSHAT, CDR2 FNYEAQ (reference sequence). Roughly 0.45 to 1 ug RNA was reverse transcribed with random hexamers. An immunoSEQ multiplex PCR generated amplified TCR beta CDR3 products spanning 54 Vbeta and 13 Jbeta. TCRdb reprocessed the immunoSEQ multiplex PCR reads via MiXCR and lists one record per CDR3 protein. The sample has 400,000 or so distinct CDR3 sequences; 85% are singletons. Regarding this clonotype: A read error may produce the germline difference seen at one junction end.

CD8+ and CD4+ T cells circulating in blood were sequenced for TCR beta. FACS enriched CD8+ TEMRA cells, while bulk CD8+ and CD4+ were negatively isolated. Sequencing used CD8+ T cells from PBMCs. The receptor was isolated from a human donor with multiple sclerosis. The V gene is TRBV7-7, the J gene TRBJ2-2; D may be TRBD1 (6 bases). DNA for the CDR3: TGTGCTAGCAGCTTGACACGGACAGCGAACACCGGGGAGCTGTTTTTT. Translating it yields CASSLTRTANTGELFF.